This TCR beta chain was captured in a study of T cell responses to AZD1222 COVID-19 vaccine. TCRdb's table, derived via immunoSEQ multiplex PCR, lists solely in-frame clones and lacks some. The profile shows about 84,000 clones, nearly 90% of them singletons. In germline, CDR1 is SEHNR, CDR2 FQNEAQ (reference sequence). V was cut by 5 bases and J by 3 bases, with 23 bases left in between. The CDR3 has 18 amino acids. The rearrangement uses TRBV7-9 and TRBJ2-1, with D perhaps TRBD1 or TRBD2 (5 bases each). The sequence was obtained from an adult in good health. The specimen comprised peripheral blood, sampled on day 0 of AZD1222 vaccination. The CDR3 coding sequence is TGTGCCAGCAGCCTCAACTACGGCGCGGGTCAGGGCTACAATGAGCAGTTCTTC. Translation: CASSLNYGAGQGYNEQFF.